This TCR beta chain comes out of a study of blood T cells in healthy people across ages. Using a J-beta primer mix together with a sample-barcoded 5' primer, a second PCR was run for roughly 7 to 12 cycles. TCRdb used MiXCR to reprocess the 5' RACE reads, holding one entry per CDR3 protein. The repertoire holds almost 550,000 distinct CDR3 sequences, with around 24% as singletons. The CDR3 spans 14 residues. V was trimmed by 4 bases and J by 3 bases, leaving 12 bases between them. The V gene's germline CDR1 is ENHRY and CDR2 SYGVKD. This sample was shared with a second study, whose subject was T cells of mothers and their children. From that paper: Extracted RNA, in its entirety, went into cDNA synthesis at roughly 1.4 ug per 15 ul.

V is TRBV10-3 and J is TRBJ2-5; D remains unclear. This receptor was taken from a boy between 10 and 17 years old in good health. What was sequenced was blood. Written as DNA, the CDR3 is TGTGCCATCAGTGGGGGTGCGGCAGAAGAGACCCAGTACTTC. This translates into CAISGGAAEETQYF.